This T cell receptor beta chain comes out of a study of siplizumab effects on memory and regulatory T cells (dated 2019 in TCRdb). For the wider study: The study examined how the anti-CD2 antibody siplizumab affects alloreactive T-cell subsets in allogeneic mixed lymphocyte reactions built from human PBMCs.

On this clone: Which antigen it targets is not known. The record has no base qualities; no much larger clone is one base away.

Overall study outcomes, separate from this receptor: Siplizumab significantly reduced the cumulative frequency of alloreactive sequences traceable to unstimulated CD4+ memory T cells. No functional confirmation was obtained for the suppressive function of proliferating Tregs from siplizumab cultures. Unstimulated naive T cells appeared more diverse than memory T cells, and naive cells seemed to contribute substantially to the alloresponse. Because sequences at frequencies below about 10^-5 were poorly captured, only a minor fraction of alloreactive clones could be mapped back to unstimulated subsets. Among mappable alloreactive CD4+ clones, the Treg-derived fraction averaged around 70% with siplizumab versus around 29% in control reactions. Roughly 75-97% of proliferating CD4+ or CD8+ clones could not be assigned a naive or memory phenotype.

Sorted unstimulated T cells and proliferating T cells recovered from mixed lymphocyte reactions underwent TCRbeta CDR3 sequencing. Fresh whole blood from about ten HLA-typed healthy donors served as the source for isolating PBMCs. To map where alloreactive clones came from, CD4+ non-regulatory T cells in the unstimulated state were FACS-sorted. The CDR3 covers 16 residues, taking in both the cysteine and the phenylalanine. Left in the record is the CDR3 DNA by itself, 48 bases read in frame from the first base. The germline V gene (reference sequence) yields SGHNT for CDR1 and YYREEE for CDR2. Germline trimming amounts to 4 bases on V and 1 base on J, with 10 as the count of junction bases outside the gene matches. Library method: the immunoSEQ multiplex PCR assay. Roughly 10^5 TCR templates per sample were assayed on the deep sequencing platform. Genomic DNA extracted from sorted T cells was used for TCRbeta CDR3 sequencing. The published analysis was carried out like this. The R programming language was used for the clonal analysis of the TCRbeta CDR3 data. Alloreactive CD4+ and CD8+ clones were defined by comparing unstimulated samples with post-reaction CFSE-low samples. Regulatory or non-regulatory origin of alloreactive CD4+ clones was assigned by matching sequences to the sorted unstimulated Treg and non-Treg repertoires. The immuneACCESS repertoire file appears here via TCRdb, limited to in-frame rearrangements. These files lack a portion of the clones; in checked studies, under half of the deficit traces to unresolved V genes, and the cause of the others is not known. V, J and clone size are those of that table, while D and trimming were read from the DNA. The sample yields 110,000 or so clones; over 85% were counted once. Approximately 0.17% of the sample goes to the ten largest clones.

The rearranged segments are TRBV5-4 and TRBJ1-1; 7 bases in the junction line up with TRBD1. The origin of this receptor is a human donor in good health. What was sequenced was non-Treg CD4+ T cells sorted from blood. The cell subset or site label for this specimen denotes: FACS-sorted unstimulated CD4+ non-regulatory T cells. The DNA sequence follows: TGTGCCAGCAGCAGGGGGGGACAGCAGAGGAACACTGAAGCTTTCTTT. It translates as CASSRGGQQRNTEAFF.